Below, 26 T cell receptor beta chains from the same sample are listed, as sequenced in a study of cytomegalovirus exposure and HLA in healthy donors. The PCR made use of 60 Vbeta and 13 Jbeta primers. Produced via immunoSEQ multiplex PCR; TCRdb's table is partial and in-frame only. The sample holds some 150,000 clones, roughly 9.4% seen once. Sequenced input: PBMCs. Source of these receptors: a male donor in good health and CMV-seronegative.

This clone came up a few times. The CDR3 bases are TGTGCCAGCAGTTGGACAGCGGATTCCAAAAACATTCAGTACTTC. Its translation: CASSWTADSKNIQYF. V usage is TRBV6-5 and J usage is TRBJ2-4; possibly TRBD1 for D (6 bases). The CDR3 is 15 amino acids. Germline CDR1 and CDR2: MNHEY and SVGAGI. Trimming cost V 4 bases and J 2 bases, with 12 bases left between them.

This clone has more than one count but fewer than ten. The chain uses TRBV5-8 and TRBJ1-5, with D unclear. In germline, CDR1 is SGHTS, CDR2 YDEGEE. The V end was cut by 6 bases, the J end by 0 bases, with 10 bases between. The CDR3 runs to 14 residues. CDR3 nucleotides: TGTGCCAGCACCCGGGTCGTTAGCAATCAGCCCCAGCATTTT. Protein product: CASTRVVSNQPQHF. The variable domain in full, with the rest retrieved from reference TRBV5-8 and TRBJ1-5, is EAGVTQSPTHLIKTRGQQATLRCSPISGHTSVYWYQQALGLGLQFLLWYDEGEERNRGNFPPRFSGRQFPNYSSELNVNALELEDSALYLCASTRVVSNQPQHFGDGTRLSIL.

The chain combines TRBV19 with TRBJ2-1, with a possible D match to TRBD1 (6 bases). V lost 5 bases and J lost 8, with 13 bases in between. This CDR3 has 13 amino acids. Germline V CDR1 and CDR2: LNHDA, SQIVND (reference sequence). CDR3 region: CASSPRTDHEQFF. Written as DNA, the CDR3 is TGTGCCAGTAGTCCAAGGACAGACCATGAGCAGTTCTTC.

This clone was counted between two and nine times. DNA for the CDR3: TGTGCCAGCAGTTTAGGAGGGGCTAGGGAGCCCCAGCATTTT. Its protein product is CASSLGGAREPQHF. The rearrangement links TRBV27 to TRBJ1-5; D is possibly TRBD1 (5 bases). V was trimmed by 2 bases and J by 8 bases, leaving 13 bases between them. The CDR3 spans 14 residues. Germline CDR1 MNHEY, CDR2 SMNVEV (reference sequence).

V is TRBV5-1 and J is TRBJ1-1; 8 bases match TRBD1. The CDR3 extends over 15 amino acids. Trimming at V came to 3 bases and at J to 1 base, leaving 5 bases not matched to a gene. Germline V gene lookup returns CDR1 SGHRS and CDR2 YFSETQ. Here the CDR3 DNA reads TGCGCCAGCAGCTACTCCGGGACAGGGAACACTGAAGCTTTCTTT. Amino acid sequence: CASSYSGTGNTEAFF.

The chain uses TRBV5-1 and TRBJ2-2; 8 bases fit TRBD1. The trim removed 4 bases at V and 6 bases at J, leaving 14 bases unmatched. Germline V gene lookup returns CDR1 SGHRS and CDR2 YFSETQ. The CDR3 contains 17 residues. As DNA, the CDR3 is TGCGCCAGCAGCAACCCAGGGGGCGCGAGTAATTCCGGGGAGCTGTTTTTT. This sequence encodes CASSNPGGASNSGELFF.

This clone was detected only a few times. The J gene is TRBJ2-1, the V gene TRBV4-3, with a weak D call TRBD2 (6 bases). The CDR3 has 17 residues. V was cut by 3 bases and J by 6 bases, with 21 bases left in between. The germline CDR1 and CDR2 sequences are LGHNA and YSLEER. CDR3 nucleotide sequence: TGCGCCAGCAGCCAGCGACTAGACCTAGAGACTGCCAATGAGCAGTTCTTC. Translating gives CASSQRLDLETANEQFF.

The chain couples TRBV4-1 to TRBJ2-1, with a tentative D call TRBD1 (5 bases). The germline V gene has CDR1 MGHRA and CDR2 YSYEKL. The CDR3 contains 15 residues. The V end was cut by 0 bases, the J end by 7 bases, with 13 bases between. The CDR3 is CASSQDGGQPNEQFF. The CDR3 DNA is TGCGCCAGCAGCCAAGATGGCGGACAACCAAATGAGCAGTTCTTC.

This clone was found a few times. V is TRBV5-1 and J is TRBJ1-1, with D perhaps TRBD1 (5 bases). Germline V gives CDR1 SGHRS, CDR2 YFSETQ. CDR3 size: 14 residues. V was cut by 2 bases and J by 1 base, with 9 bases left in between. In nucleotides, the CDR3 is TGCGCCAGCAGCTTAGGACACTCGAACACTGAAGCTTTCTTT. Translating gives CASSLGHSNTEAFF. Full variable domain (outside the CDR3, taken from reference TRBV5-1 and TRBJ1-1): KAGVTQTPRYLIKTRGQQVTLSCSPISGHRSVSWYQQTPGQGLQFLFEYFSETQRNKGNFPGRFSGRQFSNSRSEMNVSTLELGDSALYLCASSLGHSNTEAFFGQGTRLTVV.

The V call is TRBV5-6, the J call TRBJ1-3; 8 bases align to TRBD1. J lost 0 bases, V lost 4 bases, and 15 bases had no gene match. This CDR3 comprises 19 residues. Germline V lookup: CDR1 SGHDT, CDR2 YYEEEE. The DNA of the CDR3 is TGTGCCAGCAGCGCGAGGCTTCTGGGACAGGAGAACTCTGGAAACACCATATATTTT. This sequence encodes CASSARLLGQENSGNTIYF.

Only a few counts were recorded for this clone. The chain links TRBV7-9 to TRBJ1-2; D remains unclear. V lost 1 base and J 14 bases, leaving 14 bases between the germline ends. The CDR3 spans 12 residues. CDR1 SEHNR and CDR2 FQNEAQ come from the germline V gene (reference sequence). CDR3 nucleotides: TGTGCCAGCAGCTTAGATGGACTTAGGGAGACCTTC. Protein sequence: CASSLDGLRETF.

The chain employs TRBV6-5 and TRBJ2-7; tentative D call: TRBD2 (6 bases). V shed 3 bases and J shed 2 bases, with 17 bases lying between them. Germline V gene data show CDR1 as MNHEY and CDR2 as SVGAGI. The CDR3 loop spans 16 amino acids. The DNA of the CDR3 is TGTGCCAGCAGTTATGTTACCCGGGAGCCCCCCTACGAGCAGTACTTC. The encoded protein is CASSYVTREPPYEQYF.

This chain uses TRBV4-1 with TRBJ1-6, with 8 bases fitting TRBD1. Germline trimming cut 1 base from V and 3 bases from J; bases unmatched to any gene: 2. CDR1 and CDR2 from the germline V gene are MGHRA and YSYEKL. The CDR3 is 16 amino acids. The CDR3 DNA follows: TGCGCCAGCAGCCAAGGACAGGGGATCTATAATTCACCCCTCCACTTT. It translates to CASSQGQGIYNSPLHF.

This clone has a handful of counts. The genes are TRBV7-2 and TRBJ2-5; no clear D gene. The CDR3 consists of 12 residues. Germline CDR1 reads SGHTA; CDR2 reads FQGNSA. V lost 3 bases to trimming and J lost 7 bases, with 9 bases between them. CDR3: CASSFTSGTQYF. The CDR3 nucleotides read TGTGCCAGCAGCTTTACCTCCGGGACCCAGTACTTC. Looking up the rest from reference TRBV7-2 and TRBJ2-5 gives the full variable domain: GAGVSQSPSNKVTEKGKDVELRCDPISGHTALYWYRQSLGQGLEFLIYFQGNSAPDKSGLPSDRFSAERTGGSVSTLTIQRTQQEDSAVYLCASSFTSGTQYFGPGTRLLVL.

This clone was observed a handful of times. CDR3 sequence: CASSPGLAGDNEQFF. The DNA of the CDR3 is TGTGCCAGCAGCCCGGGACTAGCGGGGGACAATGAGCAGTTCTTC. The chain uses TRBV7-3 and TRBJ2-1; 14 positions match TRBD2. The CDR3 runs 15 residues. With 5 bases clipped from V and 5 bases from J, the junction kept 2 bases outside the gene matches. The germline gives CDR1 SGHTA, CDR2 FQGTGA.

This clone turned up a few times. This chain links TRBV10-3 with TRBJ2-2, with a tentative D call TRBD1 (6 bases). The CDR3 sequence is 15 residues long. Germline CDR1 and CDR2: ENHRY and SYGVKD. Trimming took off 6 bases at V and 1 base at J, with 12 bases between the two ends. This CDR3 reads CAISEPGQNTGELFF. CDR3 nucleotides: TGTGCCATCAGCGAACCGGGACAGAACACCGGGGAGCTGTTTTTT.

In its sample, this clone was seen a few times. This chain uses TRBV28 with TRBJ2-3, with 7 nucleotides matching TRBD2. Germline V gives CDR1 MDHEN, CDR2 SYDVKM. The CDR3 covers 16 residues. The trim removed 1 base at V and 2 bases at J, leaving 6 bases unmatched. DNA for the CDR3: TGTGCCAGCAGTTTATTTGGCGGGAGCGCCACAGATACGCAGTATTTT. Its protein is CASSLFGGSATDTQYF.

There are a few counts of this clone. The chain combines TRBV18 with TRBJ1-1; 7 bases fit TRBD1. The length of the CDR3 is 18 residues. After removal of 2 bases from V and 5 bases from J, the junction contained 17 bases not matched to a gene. Germline lookup yields CDR1 KGHSH and CDR2 LQKENI. The CDR3 sequence: CASSPKLGDNRGGTEAFF. The CDR3 nucleotides read TGTGCCAGCTCACCAAAACTGGGGGACAACAGGGGTGGGACTGAAGCTTTCTTT.

This clone has more than one count but fewer than ten. The rearrangement links TRBV4-3 to TRBJ1-1; D might be TRBD1 (5 bases). The CDR3 covers 15 residues. The germline V and J ends were trimmed by 1 base and 1 base, with 10 bases remaining between them. Per the germline V gene, CDR1 is LGHNA and CDR2 is YSLEER. CDR3 coding DNA: TGCGCCAGCAGCCAAGGTGCGGGGGGGAACACTGAAGCTTTCTTT. Its protein is CASSQGAGGNTEAFF.

The chain uses TRBV28 and TRBJ2-7, with 9 nucleotides matching TRBD1. The germline CDR1 and CDR2 sequences are MDHEN and SYDVKM. J was trimmed by 4 bases and V by 5 bases; bases with no gene match: 9. This CDR3 spans 15 amino acids. The CDR3 DNA is TGTGCCAGCAGTCCTGCGGACAGGGGTTATTACGAGCAGTACTTC. Protein sequence: CASSPADRGYYEQYF.

This clone was detected a few times. The rearrangement joins TRBV6-5 to TRBJ1-2, with 11 bases lining up with TRBD1. Trimming removed 8 bases from V and 3 bases from J; junction bases left unmatched: 2. CDR3 length: 13 residues. Germline CDR1 MNHEY, CDR2 SVGAGI. Here the CDR3 DNA reads TGTGCCAGCCGGGACAGGGGGGACTATGGCTACACCTTC. Its translation is CASRDRGDYGYTF.

The chain recombines TRBV2 with TRBJ1-3, with D uncertain. Germline CDR1 and CDR2: SNHLY and FYNNEI. There are 15 residues in the CDR3. Between the trimmed V and J ends, which lost 1 base and 4 bases, there was a span of 11 bases. This CDR3 reads CASSEGEGRGNTIYF. Written as DNA, the CDR3 is TGTGCCAGCAGTGAAGGGGAGGGCCGCGGAAACACCATATATTTT.

The V gene is TRBV7-2, the J gene TRBJ2-1; TRBD2 matches at 12 bases. The CDR3 totals 16 residues. Germline-derived CDR1 and CDR2 are SGHTA and FQGNSA. V dropped 7 bases and J dropped 8; count of bases not matched to a gene: 12. The CDR3 nucleotides are TGTGCCAGCACCTATCGGCTAGCGGGAGGGCCGCATGAGCAGTTCTTC. Amino acids: CASTYRLAGGPHEQFF. Full variable domain (missing parts from reference TRBV7-2 and TRBJ2-1): GAGVSQSPSNKVTEKGKDVELRCDPISGHTALYWYRQSLGQGLEFLIYFQGNSAPDKSGLPSDRFSAERTGGSVSTLTIQRTQQEDSAVYLCASTYRLAGGPHEQFFGPGTRLTVL.

This chain links TRBV7-9 with TRBJ2-1; TRBD2 aligns across 12 bases. This CDR3 is 17 amino acids long. V lost 5 bases, J lost 5 bases, and 10 bases stayed unmatched. Germline CDR1 is SEHNR and CDR2 is FQNEAQ (reference sequence). CDR3 in DNA: TGTGCCAGCAGCCCTGGGGGACTAGCGGGCTATCACAATGAGCAGTTCTTC. Encoded protein: CASSPGGLAGYHNEQFF.

In its sample, this clone was seen a few times. J is TRBJ1-2 and V is TRBV19; 7 bases match TRBD1. V was pared by 7 bases and J by 8 bases, with 10 bases of the junction left unmatched. The CDR3 spans 13 residues. Germline V gene lookup returns CDR1 LNHDA and CDR2 SQIVND (reference sequence). CDR3 bases: TGTGCCAGTAAGGGGACAGTGCCTGGAGGCTACACCTTC. This encodes CASKGTVPGGYTF.

V usage is TRBV15 and J usage is TRBJ2-1, with 12 bases that match TRBD1. Germline trimming cut 5 bases from V and 6 bases from J; bases unmatched to any gene: 11. CDR3 length: 17 residues. Germline CDR1 is LNHNV and CDR2 is YYDKDF (reference sequence). CDR3 sequence reads: CATSHSRDRGPGNEQFF. CDR3 coding DNA: TGTGCCACCAGCCACTCCCGGGACAGGGGGCCGGGCAATGAGCAGTTCTTC.